This T cell receptor (beta chain) came from a study of metastatic and nonmetastatic thyroid tumors. For the study at large: The study looked at repertoires side by side in blood and in tumor or nodule tissue from malignant and benign thyroid patients. Study conclusions and caveats: For both blood and tumor, malignant thyroid tumors reportedly showed significantly higher TCR beta diversity than benign nodules did.

This clone was picked up many times. Its antigen is unidentified. TCRdb re-clonotyped the PCR reads through MiXCR. The sample lists approximately 70,000 clones; around 19% were seen once. Ahead of thyroid surgery, no patient had received treatment of any kind. The receptor comes from a female donor with papillary thyroid cancer or a benign thyroid nodule (not recorded which). Some clones in this sample may be carry-over from other donors' samples. Sequenced material: blood.

The CDR3 DNA follows: TGTGCCAGTAGTATAGATCTATTGTTTAGGACGGCGGGCGAGCAGTACTTC. It yields the protein CASSIDLLFRTAGEQYF. V gene TRBV19 combines with J gene TRBJ2-7; weak D call: TRBD2 (5 bases). Germline lookup yields CDR1 LNHDA and CDR2 SQIVND (reference sequence). V was shortened by 0 bases and J by 6 bases, with 21 bases between the two germline ends. The CDR3 has 17 amino acids.